The 29 T cell receptor beta chains below come from one sample, sequenced in a study of CD39 and CD103 CD8 tumor-infiltrating T cells. The repertoire was sequenced with immunoSEQ multiplex PCR; TCRdb's copy has only in-frame clones and lacks some. Among around 4,300 clones, roughly 70% were seen once, and the ten largest hold more than 9%. Sequencing was done on a sample of CD8+ T cells sorted from blood. Subset noted: total memory CD8 T cells (CD45RA-CCR7+/-) from blood or uninvolved lymph node. The receptors were sampled from a human donor with head and neck squamous cell carcinoma.

CDR3 loop: CASSDLPGGDGLAYEQYF. The CDR3 DNA sequence: TGTGCCAGCAGTGATCTCCCGGGGGGGGACGGACTCGCCTACGAGCAGTACTTC. The rearrangement links TRBV6-1 to TRBJ2-7; 8 bases agree with TRBD2. There are 18 residues in the CDR3. V lost 3 bases to trimming and J lost 2 bases; unmatched junction nucleotides: 15. Germline V gene sequence: CDR1 MNHNS, CDR2 SASEGT.

This chain uses TRBV5-6 with TRBJ1-1; TRBD1 is a possible D gene (5 bases). The CDR3 totals 15 residues. Deletions cut 0 bases from V and 1 base from J, with 10 bases between. The germline V gene has CDR1 SGHDT and CDR2 YYEEEE. DNA for the CDR3: TGTGCCAGCAGCTTGGGCGGAGGGGCGAACACTGAAGCTTTCTTT. As protein: CASSLGGGANTEAFF.

The chain uses TRBV6-1 and TRBJ2-5; TRBD2 aligns across 11 bases. V was pared by 1 base and J by 5 bases, with 3 bases of the junction left unmatched. The CDR3 extends over 15 amino acids. Germline-derived CDR1 and CDR2 are MNHNS and SASEGT. The CDR3 reads CASSEGSGGAETQYF. CDR3 in DNA: TGTGCCAGCAGTGAAGGTAGCGGGGGGGCGGAGACCCAGTACTTC.

The chain joins TRBV6-1 to TRBJ1-1, with 7 bases matching TRBD1. The CDR3 extends over 15 amino acids. Looked up from germline, CDR1 is MNHNS and CDR2 is SASEGT. With V trimmed by 4 bases and J by 3 bases, 8 bases remained unmatched. As DNA, the CDR3 is TGTGCCAGCAGTGCTTCGGACAGGACTCACACTGAAGCTTTCTTT. As protein: CASSASDRTHTEAFF.

The chain uses TRBV28 and TRBJ1-5; D uncertain. CDR3 size: 12 residues. Germline CDR1 and CDR2: MDHEN and SYDVKM. V was shortened by 6 bases and J by 6 bases, with 9 bases between the two germline ends. The CDR3 loop reads CASRAGGQPQHF. Here the CDR3 DNA reads TGTGCCAGCAGAGCGGGCGGTCAGCCCCAGCATTTT. Looking up the rest from reference TRBV28 and TRBJ1-5 gives the full variable domain: DVKVTQSSRYLVKRTGEKVFLECVQDMDHENMFWYRQDPGLGLRLIYFSYDVKMKEKGDIPEGYSVSREKKERFSLILESASTNQTSMYLCASRAGGQPQHFGDGTRLSIL.

The chain recombines TRBV19 with TRBJ2-1; D ambiguous. Per germline, CDR1 LNHDA and CDR2 SQIVND (reference sequence). This CDR3 comprises 15 residues. Trimming removed 2 bases at V and 0 bases at J, with 8 bases between. In DNA form, the CDR3 reads TGTGCCAGTAGTATATACTCGAGCTCCTACAATGAGCAGTTCTTC. Translating gives CASSIYSSSYNEQFF.

The rearrangement uses TRBV23-1 and TRBJ2-4; 10 bases map to TRBD1. TRBV23-1 is an ORF, and what it does is uncertain. The CDR3 is made up of 19 amino acids. The trim removed 0 bases at V and 5 bases at J, leaving 13 bases unmatched. CDR3 protein: CASSQSPEDRGVFQNIQYF. In nucleotides, the CDR3 is TGCGCCAGCAGTCAATCTCCCGAGGACAGGGGGGTATTCCAAAACATTCAGTACTTC.

A single count supports this clone. This chain uses TRBV11-2 with TRBJ2-3, with 11 positions matching TRBD1. Germline CDR1 is SGHAT and CDR2 is FQNNGV. J lost 3 bases, V lost 5 bases, and 10 bases had no gene match. The length of the CDR3 is 17 residues. The CDR3 reads CASSPGQGVIQTDTQYF. For the CDR3, the DNA is TGTGCCAGCAGCCCGGGACAGGGGGTTATTCAGACAGATACGCAGTATTTT.

The chain couples TRBV5-1 to TRBJ2-1; no reliable D call. V dropped 6 bases and J dropped 5 bases, with 9 bases sitting between them. The V gene's germline CDR1 is SGHRS and CDR2 YFSETQ. The CDR3 consists of 12 residues. The CDR3 DNA follows: TGCGCCAGCAACTACTTGGACAATGAGCAGTTCTTC. Encoded protein: CASNYLDNEQFF.

This chain uses TRBV7-9 with TRBJ2-5, with D maybe TRBD2 (5 bases). Germline values: CDR1 SEHNR, CDR2 FQNEAQ (reference sequence). Trimming shortened V by 1 base and J by 1 base, and 16 bases separated the two germline ends. The CDR3 has 17 amino acids. CDR3 DNA sequence: TGTGCCAGCAGCTTAGGGCGGGCGGGCAGAACCCAAGAGACCCAGTACTTC. It yields the protein CASSLGRAGRTQETQYF.

A single count supports this clone. This rearrangement joins TRBV9 to TRBJ2-7; 12 bases align to TRBD2. The CDR3 loop spans 16 amino acids. Unmatched junction bases numbered 8, after V lost 4 bases and J lost 3 bases. Germline lookup yields CDR1 SGDLS and CDR2 YYNGEE. The DNA of the CDR3 is TGTGCCAGCAGCCCCTCTGGACTAGCGGGGCTCTACGAGCAGTACTTC. This codes for CASSPSGLAGLYEQYF.

V usage is TRBV4-1 and J usage is TRBJ1-4, with a tentative D call TRBD1 (5 bases). V was cut by 1 base and J by 8 bases, with 17 bases left in between. Looked up from germline, CDR1 is MGHRA and CDR2 is YSYEKL. The CDR3 is 16 amino acids. The CDR3 sequence: CASSQGVGGIKEKLFF. The CDR3 DNA is TGCGCCAGCAGCCAAGGAGTGGGGGGAATAAAGGAAAAACTGTTTTTT.

J is TRBJ1-4 and V is TRBV6-1, with TRBD1 identical over 10 bases. The CDR3 sequence is 16 residues long. Looked up from germline, CDR1 is MNHNS and CDR2 is SASEGT. Germline trimming cut 2 bases from V and 8 bases from J; bases unmatched to any gene: 8. This chain's CDR3 is CASSELPGTGDEKLFF. The DNA of the CDR3 is TGTGCCAGCAGTGAATTACCCGGGACAGGGGACGAAAAACTGTTTTTT.

The chain employs TRBV16 and TRBJ2-7; 8 bases align to TRBD2. This CDR3 contains 16 residues. J lost 1 base, V lost 0 bases, and 5 bases had no gene match. The V gene's germline CDR1 is KGHSY and CDR2 FQNENV. As DNA, the CDR3 is TGTGCCAGCAGCCAATCGCCGGGAGGGGGATCCTACGAGCAGTACTTC. It translates to CASSQSPGGGSYEQYF. The full variable domain, with the rest looked up from reference TRBV16 and TRBJ2-7, is GEEVAQTPKHLVRGEGQKAKLYCAPIKGHSYVFWYQQVLKNEFKFLISFQNENVFDETGMPKERFSAKCLPNSPCSLEIQATKLEDSAVYFCASSQSPGGGSYEQYFGPGTRLTVT.

V gene TRBV19 combines with J gene TRBJ2-3; perhaps TRBD2 as D (6 bases). V gave up 6 bases and J gave up 8 bases, with 21 bases separating them. Germline CDR1 is LNHDA and CDR2 is SQIVND (reference sequence). CDR3 length equals 15 residues. The CDR3 DNA follows: TGTGCCAGTAGAGAGGTCCAGTTGGACGGGGGTACGCAGTATTTT. Its translation: CASREVQLDGGTQYF. Using reference TRBV19 and TRBJ2-3 for the parts outside the CDR3, the full variable domain is DGGITQSPKYLFRKEGQNVTLSCEQNLNHDAMYWYRQDPGQGLRLIYYSQIVNDFQKGDIAEGYSVSREKKESFPLTVTSAQKNPTAFYLCASREVQLDGGTQYFGPGTRLTVL.

This rearrangement joins TRBV25-1 to TRBJ2-1; D is unresolved. Trimming stripped 5 bases from V and 9 bases from J, with 14 bases between. Germline CDR1 MGHDK, CDR2 SYGVNS. This CDR3 has 13 residues. The DNA for the CDR3 is TGTGCCAGCAGTTTCACTTTAGCCGTTGAGCAGTTCTTC. Residues: CASSFTLAVEQFF.

This clone has only one observation. This sequence joins TRBV6-1 and TRBJ1-2; a possible D gene is TRBD1 (6 bases). This CDR3 contains 15 residues. The germline V gene encodes CDR1 MNHNS and CDR2 SASEGT. The V gene lost 3 bases and the J gene lost 8 bases, with 19 bases spanning the gap. CDR3 sequence: CASSDLDRFSTGYTF. CDR3 in DNA: TGTGCCAGCAGTGATTTGGACAGATTCTCTACCGGCTACACCTTC.

This clone was counted a single time. The CDR3 loop is CASSEQGNNEQFF. DNA for the CDR3: TGTGCCAGCAGCGAACAGGGGAATAATGAGCAGTTCTTC. This rearrangement joins TRBV7-8 to TRBJ2-1; 7 nucleotides line up with TRBD1. The V gene's germline CDR1 is SGHVS and CDR2 FQNEAQ. This CDR3 spans 13 amino acids. The ends lost 5 bases at V and 7 bases at J; junction bases unmatched: 5.

The rearrangement joins TRBV19 to TRBJ2-7; the match to TRBD1 covers 10 bases. Germline V gene lookup returns CDR1 LNHDA and CDR2 SQIVND (reference sequence). The trim removed 5 bases at V and 3 bases at J, leaving 4 bases unmatched. This CDR3 has 14 residues. CDR3 in amino acids: CASSLTGGYYEQYF. DNA for the CDR3: TGTGCCAGTAGTCTGACAGGGGGCTACTACGAGCAGTACTTC. The variable domain in full, with the rest retrieved from reference TRBV19 and TRBJ2-7, is DGGITQSPKYLFRKEGQNVTLSCEQNLNHDAMYWYRQDPGQGLRLIYYSQIVNDFQKGDIAEGYSVSREKKESFPLTVTSAQKNPTAFYLCASSLTGGYYEQYFGPGTRLTVT.

CDR3 bases: TGTGCCTGGAGGTCCTCTACTAGCTCTGGAAACACCATATATTTT. As protein: CAWRSSTSSGNTIYF. This rearrangement joins TRBV30 to TRBJ1-3; D not resolved. CDR3 length: 15 residues. Trimming removed 3 bases from V and 0 bases from J, with 12 bases in between. Germline V gene lookup returns CDR1 GTSNPN and CDR2 SVGIG (reference sequence).

This sequence joins TRBV15 and TRBJ1-2; unclear D gene. Germline CDR1 is LNHNV and CDR2 is YYDKDF (reference sequence). Trimming removed 0 bases at V and 8 bases at J, with 22 bases between. The CDR3 has 17 residues. For the CDR3, the DNA is TGTGCCACCAGCAGAGATATATTGGGCGGGGAAACGAGGGGCTACACCTTC. Translation gives CATSRDILGGETRGYTF.

The rearrangement uses TRBV7-9 and TRBJ2-1; 7 nucleotides match TRBD2. Germline CDR1 SEHNR, CDR2 FQNEAQ (reference sequence). Losses at the gene ends were 2 bases for V and 7 bases for J; bases not matched to a gene: 11. The CDR3 loop spans 16 amino acids. CDR3 nucleotide sequence: TGTGCCAGCAGCTTATCGTCGACTAGCAGTTCGAATGAGCAGTTCTTC. Protein product: CASSLSSTSSSNEQFF.

This clone has more than one count but fewer than ten. The gene calls are TRBV7-9 and TRBJ2-7; possible D gene TRBD1, 5 bases. V was pared by 1 base and J by 1 base, with 11 bases between. This CDR3 is 15 amino acids long. The germline V gene has CDR1 SEHNR and CDR2 FQNEAQ (reference sequence). For the CDR3, the DNA is TGTGCCAGCAGCTTAGAGACAGCTGGTTCCTACGAGCAGTACTTC. Residues: CASSLETAGSYEQYF. The entire variable domain, with the rest obtained from reference TRBV7-9 and TRBJ2-7, is as follows: DTGVSQNPRHKITKRGQNVTFRCDPISEHNRLYWYRQTLGQGPEFLTYFQNEAQLEKSRLLSDRFSAERPKGSFSTLEIQRTEQGDSAMYLCASSLETAGSYEQYFGPGTRLTVT.

The J gene is TRBJ1-3, the V gene TRBV7-6; D not resolved. Looked up from germline, CDR1 is SGHVS and CDR2 is FNYEAQ. V was shortened by 8 bases and J by 2 bases, with 10 bases between the two germline ends. This CDR3 is built from 13 residues. CDR3 bases: TGTGCCAGCGAGCCAGGCGCTGGAAACACCATATATTTT. Protein product: CASEPGAGNTIYF.

The chain recombines TRBV19 with TRBJ2-7, with 8 bases matching TRBD1. This CDR3 has 17 residues. J was trimmed by 0 bases and V by 5 bases; bases with no gene match: 12. The germline V gene has CDR1 LNHDA and CDR2 SQIVND (reference sequence). CDR3 DNA: TGTGCCAGTAGTCTGAGACCAACCGGGACAGGCTCCTACGAGCAGTACTTC. Protein sequence: CASSLRPTGTGSYEQYF. Based on the CDR3 plus reference TRBV19 and TRBJ2-7, the full variable domain is DGGITQSPKYLFRKEGQNVTLSCEQNLNHDAMYWYRQDPGQGLRLIYYSQIVNDFQKGDIAEGYSVSREKKESFPLTVTSAQKNPTAFYLCASSLRPTGTGSYEQYFGPGTRLTVT.

By share, this clone ranks as medium-sized. CDR3 loop: CASRFLGGATYNEQFF. DNA for the CDR3: TGTGCCAGCCGGTTTTTAGGCGGGGCGACCTACAATGAGCAGTTCTTC. The chain combines TRBV27 with TRBJ2-1, with D perhaps TRBD2 (6 bases). Germline V gene sequence: CDR1 MNHEY, CDR2 SMNVEV (reference sequence). The V and J ends lost 8 bases and 2 bases respectively, with 19 bases between them. This CDR3 is 16 amino acids long.

The CDR3 reads CASSLATQGPPNTGELFF. CDR3 bases: TGTGCCAGCAGCTTAGCCACACAGGGGCCGCCGAACACCGGGGAGCTGTTTTTT. J is TRBJ2-2 and V is TRBV7-8, with 7 bases identical to TRBD1. In germline, CDR1 is SGHVS, CDR2 FQNEAQ. V dropped 0 bases and J dropped 0; count of bases not matched to a gene: 7. The CDR3 is 18 amino acids.

The rearrangement joins TRBV2 to TRBJ1-2, with a possible D match to TRBD1 (6 bases). Germline V gene lookup returns CDR1 SNHLY and CDR2 FYNNEI. Between the trimmed V and J ends, which lost 2 bases and 5 bases, there was a span of 12 bases. The CDR3 runs 14 residues. This CDR3 reads CASSESGATYGYTF. CDR3 DNA: TGTGCCAGCAGTGAATCAGGGGCTACTTATGGCTACACCTTC.

This clone occurred once. The chain uses TRBV10-3 and TRBJ1-1; 8 nucleotides match TRBD1. This CDR3 spans 13 amino acids. The germline CDR1 and CDR2 sequences are ENHRY and SYGVKD. The junction had 6 bases not matched to a gene; V was cut back by 6 bases and J by 6 bases. The CDR3, as DNA: TGTGCCATCAGCCAAGACAGGGGCCCTGAAGCTTTCTTT. Encoded protein: CAISQDRGPEAFF.